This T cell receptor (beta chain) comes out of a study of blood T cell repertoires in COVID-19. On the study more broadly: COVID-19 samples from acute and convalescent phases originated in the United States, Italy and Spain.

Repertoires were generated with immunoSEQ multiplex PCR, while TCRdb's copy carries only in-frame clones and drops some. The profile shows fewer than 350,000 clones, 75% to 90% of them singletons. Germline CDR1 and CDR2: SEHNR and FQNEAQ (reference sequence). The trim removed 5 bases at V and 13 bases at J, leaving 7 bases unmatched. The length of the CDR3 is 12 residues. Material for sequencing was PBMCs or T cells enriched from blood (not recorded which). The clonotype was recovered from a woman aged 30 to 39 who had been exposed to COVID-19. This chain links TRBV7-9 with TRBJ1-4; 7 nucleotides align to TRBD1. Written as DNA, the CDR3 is TGTGCCAGCAGCCCCAGGACAGGAAGACTGTTTTTT. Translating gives CASSPRTGRLFF. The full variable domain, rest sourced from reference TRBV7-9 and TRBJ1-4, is DTGVSQNPRHKITKRGQNVTFRCDPISEHNRLYWYRQTLGQGPEFLTYFQNEAQLEKSRLLSDRFSAERPKGSFSTLEIQRTEQGDSAMYLCASSPRTGRLFFGSGTQLSVL.